The clone carrying this T cell receptor (beta chain) was picked up a small number of times. Its antigen is unknown. The data stem from a study of OX40 agonist ivuxolimab in advanced cancers. Study results and caveats: Low normalized T-cell clonal expansion also characterized some of the nonresponders.

TCRdb's table, derived via immunoSEQ multiplex PCR, lists solely in-frame clones and lacks some. Of roughly 80,000 clones listed, around 89% are singletons. V gave up 5 bases and J gave up 0 bases, with 9 bases separating them. CDR3 length: 14 amino acids. The germline V gene has CDR1 SGHRS and CDR2 YFSETQ. The material was CD4+ or CD8+ T cells sorted from blood, obtained in a trial of the OX40 agonist ivuxolimab. This clonotype originated in an adult with an advanced solid tumor such as melanoma, head and neck, liver or kidney cancer. V gene TRBV5-1 combines with J gene TRBJ1-3; D gene unclear. The CDR3 DNA reads as TGCGCCAGCAGGAACAGCCTCTCTGGAAACACCATATATTTT. Residues: CASRNSLSGNTIYF. The whole variable domain, filled in from reference TRBV5-1 and TRBJ1-3, reads KAGVTQTPRYLIKTRGQQVTLSCSPISGHRSVSWYQQTPGQGLQFLFEYFSETQRNKGNFPGRFSGRQFSNSRSEMNVSTLELGDSALYLCASRNSLSGNTIYFGEGSWLTVV.